A single sample is the source of the 23 T cell receptor beta chains below, sequenced in a study of cytomegalovirus exposure and HLA in healthy donors (dated by TCRdb to the late 2010s). To prepare the library, the immunoSEQ multiplex PCR assay was applied. For the multiplex PCR, a mixture combining 60 forward primers for TCR Vbeta segments and 13 reverse primers for TCR Jbeta segments was used. In its TCRdb copy, this immuneACCESS table keeps in-frame sequences only and misses some clones. Where compared with another copy, unresolved V genes explain less than half of these, and the others have no known cause. Counted in this sample were over 95,000 clones; under 85% of them appeared once. The biggest ten clones account for 2% to 2.5% of the sample. The specimen sequenced was PBMCs. The receptor set was obtained from a man aged 40-49 years in good health and CMV-seronegative.

The chain recombines TRBV6-1 with TRBJ2-2, with TRBD2 matching 7 bases. V was clipped by 4 bases and J by 6 bases; unmatched bases: 8. The length of the CDR3 is 15 residues. The germline gives CDR1 MNHNS, CDR2 SASEGT. Here the CDR3 reads CASSANRRGAGELFF. The CDR3 DNA sequence: TGTGCCAGCAGTGCCAACCGCCGGGGGGCCGGGGAGCTGTTTTTT.

The V and J genes are TRBV4-3 and TRBJ2-2, with D possibly TRBD1 on 6 matching bases. The CDR3 covers 16 residues. From germline, CDR1 is LGHNA and CDR2 YSLEER. V was cut by 2 bases and J by 2 bases, with 12 bases left in between. The CDR3 sequence is CASSQLGGPNTGELFF. The CDR3 bases are TGCGCCAGCAGCCAATTAGGGGGACCAAACACCGGGGAGCTGTTTTTT.

The table lists this clone with a count of one. At one boundary the junction diverges from the germline segment, which might be a read error. This chain joins TRBV7-9 and TRBJ1-2; a possible D gene is TRBD1 (5 bases). Germline CDR1 SEHNR, CDR2 FQNEAQ (reference sequence). The CDR3 is made up of 13 amino acids. DNA for the CDR3: TGTTCCAGCAGCTTAGGGGCAGGCTATGGCTACACCTTC. The encoded protein is CSSSLGAGYGYTF. The variable domain in full, completed from reference TRBV7-9 and TRBJ1-2, reads DTGVSQNPRHKITKRGQNVTFRCDPISEHNRLYWYRQTLGQGPEFLTYFQNEAQLEKSRLLSDRFSAERPKGSFSTLEIQRTEQGDSAMYLCSSSLGAGYGYTFGSGTRLTVV.

This sequence joins TRBV9 and TRBJ2-7; 10 positions match TRBD1. Unmatched junction bases numbered 4, after V lost 4 bases and J lost 6 bases. The CDR3 spans 13 residues. Germline lookup yields CDR1 SGDLS and CDR2 YYNGEE. The CDR3: CASSIRTGGEQYF. The CDR3 nucleotides read TGTGCCAGCAGCATTAGGACAGGGGGCGAGCAGTACTTC. Full variable domain (rest looked up from reference TRBV9 and TRBJ2-7): DSGVTQTPKHLITATGQRVTLRCSPRSGDLSVYWYQQSLDQGLQFLIQYYNGEERAKGNILERFSAQQFPDLHSELNLSSLELGDSALYFCASSIRTGGEQYFGPGTRLTVT.

V is TRBV28 and J is TRBJ1-3; TRBD1 agrees at 7 bases. The CDR3 has 17 residues. V shed 2 bases, J shed 0 bases, and the junction held 7 bases outside the gene matches. Germline loops: CDR1 MDHEN, CDR2 SYDVKM. CDR3 loop: CASSLVGTASSGNTIYF. For the CDR3, the DNA is TGTGCCAGCAGTTTAGTGGGGACAGCCAGCTCTGGAAACACCATATATTTT. The variable domain in full, with the rest retrieved from reference TRBV28 and TRBJ1-3, is DVKVTQSSRYLVKRTGEKVFLECVQDMDHENMFWYRQDPGLGLRLIYFSYDVKMKEKGDIPEGYSVSREKKERFSLILESASTNQTSMYLCASSLVGTASSGNTIYFGEGSWLTVV.

This clone was detected once. This rearrangement joins TRBV28 to TRBJ1-2; no reliable D call. The CDR3 is made up of 14 amino acids. Germline V gives CDR1 MDHEN, CDR2 SYDVKM. With 1 base removed from V and 1 base from J, the gap between germline ends came to 7 bases. The CDR3 DNA reads as TGTGCCAGCAGTTTATTAGGAGGTAACTATGGCTACACCTTC. This encodes CASSLLGGNYGYTF.

V gene TRBV5-1 combines with J gene TRBJ2-1; TRBD1 matches at 9 bases. The CDR3 is made up of 15 amino acids. From germline, CDR1 is SGHRS and CDR2 YFSETQ. V was pared by 4 bases and J by 8 bases, with 10 bases of the junction left unmatched. CDR3 sequence (DNA): TGCGCCAGCAGCCCGGGACAGGGAATCGTCCATGAGCAGTTCTTC. Protein sequence: CASSPGQGIVHEQFF.

This CDR3 reads CASSKQGFNQPQHF. CDR3 DNA sequence: TGTGCCAGCAGCAAACAGGGGTTCAATCAGCCCCAGCATTTT. The V call is TRBV7-2, the J call TRBJ1-5; 7 nucleotides align to TRBD1. V was clipped by 5 bases and J by 3 bases; unmatched bases: 4. The CDR3 totals 14 residues. The germline V gene has CDR1 SGHTA and CDR2 FQGNSA.

J is TRBJ2-1 and V is TRBV27, with 11 bases that match TRBD1. V lost 7 bases and J lost 9; bases outside the gene matches: 8. Germline V gene sequence: CDR1 MNHEY, CDR2 SMNVEV (reference sequence). The CDR3 has 14 residues. In DNA, the CDR3 is TGTGCCAGCACCACCGGACAGGGGGCGAGTGAGCAGTTCTTC. Its translation is CASTTGQGASEQFF.

The chain joins TRBV9 to TRBJ1-2; 8 bases are shared with TRBD1. The CDR3 loop spans 15 amino acids. The V segment lost 3 bases and the J segment 5 bases; nucleotides outside the gene matches: 9. Germline V gene lookup returns CDR1 SGDLS and CDR2 YYNGEE. The CDR3 DNA reads TGTGCCAGCAGCGCTCAACCGGACAGGGTTTATGGCTACACCTTC. Its protein is CASSAQPDRVYGYTF.

The genes are TRBV5-1 and TRBJ2-1, with 7 bases fitting TRBD2. The J segment lost 7 bases and the V segment lost 0 bases, leaving 4 bases of the junction unmatched. The CDR3 consists of 14 residues. Germline V gene sequence: CDR1 SGHRS, CDR2 YFSETQ. The CDR3 sequence is CASSLEFSGNEQFF. The CDR3, as DNA: TGCGCCAGCAGCTTGGAATTTAGCGGGAATGAGCAGTTCTTC.

V usage is TRBV29-1 and J usage is TRBJ2-7; weak D call: TRBD2 (6 bases). Germline values: CDR1 SQVTM, CDR2 ANQGSEA. The CDR3 length is 12 residues. Trimming stripped 6 bases from V and 3 bases from J, with 12 bases between. In DNA form, the CDR3 reads TGCAGCGTAGGCGGGACTCTCTACGAGCAGTACTTC. Translated, it gives CSVGGTLYEQYF.

This chain uses TRBV18 with TRBJ2-7; 13 nucleotides agree with TRBD2. V dropped 4 bases and J dropped 4; count of bases not matched to a gene: 13. Looked up from germline, CDR1 is KGHSH and CDR2 is LQKENI. CDR3 length: 18 residues. The CDR3 is CASSRYLGLAGRLYEQYF. The CDR3 DNA follows: TGTGCCAGCTCACGATATTTGGGACTAGCGGGACGGTTGTACGAGCAGTACTTC.

This sequence joins TRBV5-1 and TRBJ1-2; 9 nucleotides match TRBD1. There are 15 residues in the CDR3. Germline loops: CDR1 SGHRS, CDR2 YFSETQ. Trimming took 4 bases from V and 5 from J; bases not matched to a gene: 9. In DNA form, the CDR3 reads TGCGCCAGCAGCCCCTCGGGACAGGGTTCGTATGGCTACACCTTC. This gives the protein CASSPSGQGSYGYTF. Based on the CDR3 plus reference TRBV5-1 and TRBJ1-2, the full variable domain is KAGVTQTPRYLIKTRGQQVTLSCSPISGHRSVSWYQQTPGQGLQFLFEYFSETQRNKGNFPGRFSGRQFSNSRSEMNVSTLELGDSALYLCASSPSGQGSYGYTFGSGTRLTVV.

This clone was seen more than once but under ten times. V usage is TRBV7-8 and J usage is TRBJ2-2; no firm D call. Germline V gives CDR1 SGHVS, CDR2 FQNEAQ. The ends were cut back, 5 bases at V and 4 bases at J, with 11 bases in the middle. The CDR3 length is 14 residues. CDR3 residues: CASSHPFSTGELFF. CDR3 in DNA: TGTGCCAGCAGCCACCCTTTCAGCACCGGGGAGCTGTTTTTT.

This chain joins TRBV6-1 and TRBJ1-1; perhaps TRBD1 as D (6 bases). The V end was cut by 0 bases, the J end by 1 base, with 18 bases between. Germline V gives CDR1 MNHNS, CDR2 SASEGT. The CDR3 sequence is 18 residues long. The CDR3 is CASSEAGFVAGANTEAFF. The DNA of the CDR3 is TGTGCCAGCAGTGAAGCAGGATTTGTTGCAGGGGCGAACACTGAAGCTTTCTTT.

The chain has TRBV11-2 and TRBJ1-3, with D unresolved. Germline assignment: CDR1 SGHAT and CDR2 FQNNGV. The CDR3 extends over 15 amino acids. V was pared by 0 bases and J by 0 bases, with 6 bases between. CDR3 region: CASSLDLLSGNTIYF. The CDR3 region has the DNA TGTGCCAGCAGCTTAGATCTTCTCTCTGGAAACACCATATATTTT.

This clone was counted only a few times. This chain connects TRBV6-4 to TRBJ1-5; no firm D call. The ends were cut back, 10 bases at V and 4 bases at J, with 26 bases in the middle. This CDR3 is built from 17 residues. CDR1 and CDR2 (germline): MRHNA, SNTAGT. The CDR3 loop is CATHATPGSRRNQPQHF. Here the CDR3 DNA reads TGTGCCACCCACGCTACTCCGGGATCCCGGCGGAATCAGCCCCAGCATTTT.

The rearrangement joins TRBV28 to TRBJ1-2; D gene uncertain. V shed 6 bases and J shed 7 bases, with 15 bases lying between them. The CDR3 is 13 amino acids. Germline V gene sequence: CDR1 MDHEN, CDR2 SYDVKM. CDR3 in DNA: TGTGCCAGCAGCCCGGGAATCGTCTCTGGCTACACCTTC. Translated: CASSPGIVSGYTF.

The CDR3 loop is CASSQGMRSPLHF. The CDR3, as DNA: TGCGCCAGCAGCCAAGGGATGCGGTCACCCCTCCACTTT. The chain carries TRBV4-3 and TRBJ1-6; D gene unclear. Per germline, CDR1 LGHNA and CDR2 YSLEER. This CDR3 is 13 amino acids long. V gave up 1 base and J gave up 10 bases, with 8 bases separating them.

The chain carries TRBV15 and TRBJ1-4; 8 bases line up with TRBD1. Trimming took 3 bases from V and 8 from J; bases not matched to a gene: 2. This CDR3 contains 13 residues. Germline assignment: CDR1 LNHNV and CDR2 YYDKDF (reference sequence). The CDR3 sequence is CATSSDRGEKLFF. The CDR3 nucleotides read TGTGCCACCAGCAGTGACAGGGGCGAAAAACTGTTTTTT.

The V and J genes are TRBV9 and TRBJ2-1, with 8 nucleotides matching TRBD2. With 2 bases clipped from V and 3 bases from J, the junction kept 4 bases outside the gene matches. CDR1 is SGDLS, CDR2 YYNGEE, per germline. The CDR3 contains 15 residues. The CDR3 reads CASSVGTRIYNEQFF. Written as DNA, the CDR3 is TGTGCCAGCAGCGTCGGGACTAGGATCTACAATGAGCAGTTCTTC.

V and J are TRBV28 and TRBJ2-3; 11 bases fit TRBD1. The J segment lost 2 bases and the V segment lost 6 bases, leaving 4 bases of the junction unmatched. The CDR3 consists of 15 residues. Germline V lookup: CDR1 MDHEN, CDR2 SYDVKM. The CDR3 DNA is TGTGCCAGCAGGTTGGACAGGGGGCACACAGATACGCAGTATTTT. Residues: CASRLDRGHTDTQYF. Full variable domain (outside the CDR3, taken from reference TRBV28 and TRBJ2-3): DVKVTQSSRYLVKRTGEKVFLECVQDMDHENMFWYRQDPGLGLRLIYFSYDVKMKEKGDIPEGYSVSREKKERFSLILESASTNQTSMYLCASRLDRGHTDTQYFGPGTRLTVL.